The entry that follows covers one T cell receptor (beta chain) sequence. V was clipped by 4 bases and J by 6 bases, with 16 bases between them. The CDR3 is 14 residues long. Per germline, CDR1 LNHDA and CDR2 SQIVND (reference sequence). Lesional scalp tissue (obtained by punch biopsy) and peripheral blood were collected from alopecia areata patients. Extracted from the samples, RNA was reverse transcribed into cDNA to serve as the sequencing template. Generated by immunoSEQ multiplex PCR, the TCRdb table keeps only in-frame clones and is missing some. The sample consists of 95,000 to 120,000 clones, 45% to 60% of them appearing once. The data belong to a study of CD8+ T cells in alopecia areata.

Sequenced material: NKG2D-low CD8+ T cells sorted from blood. This TCR was recovered from a human donor with alopecia areata. V usage is TRBV19 and J usage is TRBJ2-7, with a possible D match to TRBD2 (6 bases). The CDR3 protein is CASSSGTQNLEQYF. For the CDR3, the DNA is TGTGCCAGTAGTAGCGGGACGCAAAACCTCGAGCAGTACTTC.